The T cell receptor (beta chain) under discussion was sequenced for a study of blood T cell repertoires in COVID-19. Across the whole study: Sites across the United States, Italy and Spain contributed samples from acute and convalescent COVID-19. From T cells, B-cell-depleted T cells, or PBMCs came the material, which was cDNA or gDNA.

Per the original methods: Quantification of nucleated cells was approximated via reference gene primer amplification. The method was immunoSEQ multiplex PCR; TCRdb's version includes in-frame clones alone and lacks a portion of them. For V, J and clone size, that table is used; D and trimming come from the DNA. The sample holds some 290,000 clones, around 81% seen once. There are 13 residues in the CDR3. The germline CDR1 and CDR2 sequences are SGHNT and YENEEA. Trimming left V 5 bases short and J 5 bases short, with 13 bases between. Sequenced: peripheral blood. The sequence came from a woman aged 60 to 75 with active or convalescent COVID-19. The genes are TRBV11-3 and TRBJ2-7; weak D call: TRBD2 (7 bases). CDR3 sequence (DNA): TGTGCCAGCAGCACCCGAGGGGGGGACGAGCAGTACTTC. Translating it yields CASSTRGGDEQYF.